This T cell receptor beta chain was observed in a study of OX40 agonist ivuxolimab in advanced cancers. Background on the study: Three patients, one with hepatocellular carcinoma and two with cutaneous melanoma, achieved partial responses.

Individuals having autoimmune disease history or systemic immunosuppression were not enrolled. The repertoire was sequenced with immunoSEQ multiplex PCR; TCRdb's copy has only in-frame clones and lacks some. The repertoire has fewer than 80,000 clones, 85% to 90% of them found once; the top ten carry about 1.2%. V was shortened by 7 bases and J by 0 bases, with 10 bases between the two germline ends. The CDR3 spans 14 residues. Germline CDR1 and CDR2: SGHVS and FQNEAQ. This receptor was taken from an adult with an advanced solid tumor such as melanoma, head and neck, liver or kidney cancer. This chain links TRBV7-8 with TRBJ1-3; D gene ambiguous. Sequencing was performed on CD4+ or CD8+ T cells sorted from blood, taken in a trial of the OX40 agonist ivuxolimab. The chain's CDR3 is CASIPGNSGNTIYF. The CDR3 DNA reads TGTGCCAGCATCCCGGGGAACTCTGGAAACACCATATATTTT.